This T cell receptor (beta chain) was sequenced in a study of human T cells and chemical hapten exposure. Whole-study results and caveats: Expanded TCR counts at PT1 went up together with patch test score, a positive correlation. It was expanded TCRs that formed significantly more large CDR3 similarity clusters than controls did.

Noted time point: pre-sensitization, week 0. Treatment defined: therapeutic diphenylcyclopropenone sensitization with weekly scalp DPC. People who gave samples had alopecia, were 18 to 70 years old, and were suitable for DPC. Looked up from germline, CDR1 is SQVTM and CDR2 is ANQGSEA. V dropped 2 bases and J dropped 4; count of bases not matched to a gene: 12. The CDR3 totals 16 residues. This clonotype occurred a few times. No antigen is known for it. Individual cDNA molecules in this library carried unique molecular identifiers. A single record per CDR3 protein comes from TCRdb applying MiXCR to the RACE reads. This table holds a few hundred thousand distinct CDR3 sequences, around 5.5% found once.

The input for sequencing was whole blood, taken in connection with sensitization to the hapten diphenylcyclopropenone (DPC). The V call is TRBV29-1, the J call TRBJ1-1; 8 bases are shared with TRBD1. This sequence originates from a woman between 18 and 30 years old with alopecia areata. Some clones in this sample may be carry-over from other donors' samples. CDR3 bases: TGCAGCGTTGAACCCAGGGGGCGTCTCTGGAGCACTGAAGCTTTCTTT. This codes for CSVEPRGRLWSTEAFF.